The 25 T cell receptor beta chains in this list originate from one sample, sequenced in a study of T cells after yellow fever vaccination. TCRdb fed the 5' RACE reads into MiXCR, producing one record per CDR3 protein. This table holds approximately 610,000 distinct CDR3 sequences, roughly a sixth found once. This sample comprised PBMCs, obtained 5 to 6 days after the first yellow fever vaccination. The source of these receptors is a man younger than 30 who received the YFV17D yellow fever vaccine.

This clonotype was counted ten times or more. The chain has TRBV7-2 and TRBJ1-2, with a tentative D call TRBD1 (5 bases). From germline, CDR1 is SGHTA and CDR2 FQGNSA. This CDR3 comprises 13 residues. Trimming stripped 1 base from V and 5 bases from J, with 8 bases between. The CDR3 DNA is TGTGCCAGCAGCTTAGAGGCAGGGTATGGCTACACCTTC. Amino acids: CASSLEAGYGYTF.

This clonotype was observed a few times. The V gene is TRBV9, the J gene TRBJ2-2; D may match TRBD1 or TRBD2 (5 bases each). The CDR3 spans 15 residues. V dropped 0 bases and J dropped 8 bases, with 14 bases sitting between them. CDR1 and CDR2 from the germline V gene are SGDLS and YYNGEE. The CDR3 is CASSVAPQGGGELFF. CDR3 nucleotide sequence: TGTGCCAGCAGCGTAGCTCCGCAGGGCGGGGGGGAGCTGTTTTTT.

The chain recombines TRBV6-5 with TRBJ2-3; 7 bases are shared with TRBD2. Germline V gene sequence: CDR1 MNHEY, CDR2 SVGAGI. The CDR3 contains 16 residues. With V trimmed by 3 bases and J by 3 bases, 9 bases remained unmatched. DNA of the CDR3: TGTGCCAGCAGTTATTTAGGGCTAGCGGCGACAGATACGCAGTATTTT. As protein: CASSYLGLAATDTQYF.

The rearrangement links TRBV3-1 to TRBJ1-5; no clear D gene. The CDR3 covers 13 residues. Germline V gene lookup returns CDR1 LGHDT and CDR2 YNNKEL (reference sequence). The V end lost 1 base, the J end lost 4 bases, and 5 bases lay between the germline ends. CDR3 in amino acids: CASSQADNQPQHF. Written as DNA, the CDR3 is TGTGCCAGCAGCCAAGCAGATAATCAGCCCCAGCATTTT.

This clonotype was seen a few times. The chain has TRBV11-1 and TRBJ2-3, with 7 positions matching TRBD2. The CDR3 spans 18 residues. V shed 5 bases and J 2 bases; nucleotides not matched to a gene: 16. Germline V gives CDR1 SGHAT, CDR2 FQDESV (reference sequence). This CDR3 is CASSLVTWGRETTDTQYF. CDR3 in DNA: TGTGCCAGCAGCCTAGTAACCTGGGGGAGGGAAACCACAGATACGCAGTATTTT.

This clonotype was recorded at least ten times. This chain uses TRBV20-1 with TRBJ2-3, with 8 bases lining up with TRBD1. The CDR3 runs to 13 residues. The V gene end was trimmed by 6 bases and the J gene end by 3 bases; junction bases not matched to a gene: 5. CDR1 and CDR2 from the germline V gene are DFQATT and SNEGSKA (reference sequence). The CDR3 bases are TGCAGTGCGCGGACAGGGCTGACAGATACGCAGTATTTT. This translates into CSARTGLTDTQYF.

V and J are TRBV13 and TRBJ2-1, with D perhaps matching TRBD1 (6 bases). V was clipped by 10 bases and J by 6 bases, with 25 bases between them. Per the germline V gene, CDR1 is PRHDT and CDR2 is FYEKMQ (reference sequence). The CDR3 is 16 residues long. The CDR3 is CATNSLGTKEVNEQFF. The CDR3 nucleotides are TGTGCCACAAACAGCCTCGGGACAAAGGAAGTCAATGAGCAGTTCTTC. The whole variable domain, filled in from reference TRBV13 and TRBJ2-1, reads AAGVIQSPRHLIKEKRETATLKCYPIPRHDTVYWYQQGPGQDPQFLISFYEKMQSDKGSIPDRFSAQQFSDYHSELNMSSLELGDSALYFCATNSLGTKEVNEQFFGPGTRLTVL.

There are a few counts of this clonotype. The rearrangement uses TRBV6-2 or TRBV6-3 and TRBJ1-1; 9 nucleotides match TRBD1. Germline V CDR1 and CDR2: MNHEY, SVGEGT. The CDR3 runs 15 residues. Trimming removed 5 bases from V and 7 bases from J; junction bases left unmatched: 11. The DNA of the CDR3 is TGTGCCAGCAGTAAGTCCCGGGACAGGGATCATGAAGCTTTCTTT. This codes for CASSKSRDRDHEAFF.

In its sample, this clonotype was seen a few times. The chain carries TRBV20-1 and TRBJ2-3, with D maybe TRBD2 (6 bases). CDR1 DFQATT and CDR2 SNEGSKA come from the germline V gene (reference sequence). V was shortened by 1 base and J by 2 bases, with 13 bases between the two germline ends. This CDR3 is 15 amino acids long. This chain's CDR3 is CSARVPGLSTDTQYF. The CDR3 DNA reads as TGCAGTGCTAGAGTCCCGGGACTCTCCACAGATACGCAGTATTTT.

The rearrangement joins TRBV11-1 to TRBJ2-1; 12 bases are shared with TRBD2. This CDR3 has 18 residues. CDR1 and CDR2 from the germline V gene are SGHAT and FQDESV (reference sequence). With V trimmed by 4 bases and J by 9 bases, 16 bases remained unmatched. This CDR3 is CASSYPPSLAGGLSEQFF. The CDR3 region has the DNA TGTGCCAGCAGCTACCCACCGAGCCTAGCGGGGGGGCTTAGTGAGCAGTTCTTC. The variable domain in full, with the rest retrieved from reference TRBV11-1 and TRBJ2-1, is EAEVAQSPRYKITEKSQAVAFWCDPISGHATLYWYRQILGQGPELLVQFQDESVVDDSQLPKDRFSAERLKGVDSTLKIQPAELGDSAMYLCASSYPPSLAGGLSEQFFGPGTRLTVL.

The rearrangement uses TRBV27 and TRBJ2-3; possibly TRBD1 or TRBD2 for D (5 bases each). This CDR3 has 16 amino acids. Deletions cut 3 bases from V and 7 bases from J, with 20 bases between. Germline V gene data show CDR1 as MNHEY and CDR2 as SMNVEV (reference sequence). The CDR3 here is CASSFSTGLPANTQYF. The CDR3 DNA is TGTGCCAGCAGTTTCTCTACAGGACTGCCTGCGAATACGCAGTATTTT.

This chain joins TRBV6-2 or TRBV6-3 and TRBJ1-2; unclear D gene. V lost 7 bases and J lost 4, with 10 bases in between. The CDR3 contains 12 residues. The germline V gene has CDR1 MNHEY and CDR2 SVGEGT. In DNA, the CDR3 is TGTGCCAGCACGACGGAGCCCTATGGCTACACCTTC. It codes for CASTTEPYGYTF.

The chain carries TRBV7-9 and TRBJ2-3, with 7 nucleotides matching TRBD2. Germline values: CDR1 SEHNR, CDR2 FQNEAQ (reference sequence). The V and J ends lost 1 base and 4 bases, in that order; junction bases with no gene match: 5. This CDR3 region has 15 residues. For the CDR3, the DNA is TGTGCCAGCAGCTTAGTACGGGGGGTTGCAGATACGCAGTATTTT. This gives the protein CASSLVRGVADTQYF.

The chain uses TRBV7-9 and TRBJ2-6; D remains ambiguous. The V end lost 1 base, the J end lost 12 bases, and 1 base lay between the germline ends. The CDR3 contains 10 residues. Germline V CDR1 and CDR2: SEHNR, FQNEAQ (reference sequence). This CDR3 is CASSLGVLTF. Written as DNA, the CDR3 is TGTGCCAGCAGCTTAGGCGTCCTGACTTTC.

This chain joins TRBV2 and TRBJ2-7, with D hard to call. Germline V gives CDR1 SNHLY, CDR2 FYNNEI. The CDR3 contains 15 residues. Between the trimmed V and J ends, which lost 4 bases and 0 bases, there was a span of 13 bases. The DNA of the CDR3 is TGTGCCAGCAGTGCCGGGCCCTCAAGCTCCTACGAGCAGTACTTC. It specifies CASSAGPSSSYEQYF.

The chain uses TRBV27 and TRBJ2-1; 8 positions agree with TRBD2. The CDR3 sequence is 16 residues long. Germline V CDR1 and CDR2: MNHEY, SMNVEV (reference sequence). Trimming removed 3 bases from V and 4 bases from J; junction bases left unmatched: 8. The CDR3, as DNA: TGTGCCAGCAGTTTGGCCTTCCCGGGGGGGTACAATGAGCAGTTCTTC. Translated, it gives CASSLAFPGGYNEQFF.

The genes are TRBV5-1 and TRBJ1-2, with D tentatively TRBD1 (6 bases). This CDR3 region has 16 residues. Germline V gives CDR1 SGHRS, CDR2 YFSETQ. V shed 3 bases and J shed 4 bases, with 19 bases lying between them. CDR3 sequence (DNA): TGCGCCAGCAGCTCGAGATCCCCGACAGGATTCTATGGCTACACCTTC. Amino acids: CASSSRSPTGFYGYTF.

V is TRBV5-1 and J is TRBJ1-4, with D possibly TRBD1 on 5 matching bases. The V gene's germline CDR1 is SGHRS and CDR2 YFSETQ. The CDR3 runs to 14 residues. Trimming took off 3 bases at V and 3 bases at J, with 9 bases between the two ends. In nucleotides, the CDR3 is TGCGCCAGCAGCTCGACAGCCTCTAATGAAAAACTGTTTTTT. Translation: CASSSTASNEKLFF. The full variable domain, with the rest looked up from reference TRBV5-1 and TRBJ1-4, is KAGVTQTPRYLIKTRGQQVTLSCSPISGHRSVSWYQQTPGQGLQFLFEYFSETQRNKGNFPGRFSGRQFSNSRSEMNVSTLELGDSALYLCASSSTASNEKLFFGSGTQLSVL.

This clonotype was seen a handful of times. CDR3 amino acids: CASSLTPGQPPGANVLTF. In DNA form, the CDR3 reads TGCGCCAGCAGCCTCACCCCGGGACAGCCTCCGGGGGCCAACGTCCTGACTTTC. The chain employs TRBV4-3 and TRBJ2-6; 7 nucleotides align to TRBD1. This CDR3 spans 18 amino acids. Unmatched junction bases numbered 13, after V lost 4 bases and J lost 4 bases. Germline CDR1 reads LGHNA; CDR2 reads YSLEER.

This clonotype appeared a few times. The chain has TRBV4-1 and TRBJ1-1; 11 bases agree with TRBD1. CDR1 is MGHRA and CDR2 is YSYEKL in the germline V gene. V was pared by 2 bases and J by 7 bases, with 6 bases of the junction left unmatched. The CDR3 consists of 15 residues. In DNA, the CDR3 is TGCGCCAGCAGCCAAATGGACAGGGGGCATGATGAAGCTTTCTTT. Its protein product is CASSQMDRGHDEAFF.

The chain carries TRBV5-6 and TRBJ2-7; 8 nucleotides line up with TRBD1. This CDR3 has 15 residues. Looked up from germline, CDR1 is SGHDT and CDR2 is YYEEEE. With V trimmed by 4 bases and J by 0 bases, 6 bases remained unmatched. The CDR3 sequence: CASSRDRRNSYEQYF. In DNA form, the CDR3 reads TGTGCCAGCAGCCGGGACAGGAGAAACTCCTACGAGCAGTACTTC.

This clonotype was counted only a few times. V gene TRBV20-1 combines with J gene TRBJ1-5; tentatively, D is TRBD1 (5 bases). The CDR3 loop spans 15 amino acids. CDR1 DFQATT and CDR2 SNEGSKA come from the germline V gene (reference sequence). The ends were cut back, 1 base at V and 5 bases at J, with 15 bases in the middle. The DNA of the CDR3 is TGCAGTGCTAGAGGGTACGGGCAGGGAGATCAGCCCCAGCATTTT. Amino acid sequence: CSARGYGQGDQPQHF.

The chain is built from TRBV3-1 and TRBJ2-1; TRBD2 is a possible D gene (5 bases). The germline gives CDR1 LGHDT, CDR2 YNNKEL (reference sequence). Trimming cost V 5 bases and J 10 bases, with 15 bases left between them. The CDR3 totals 13 residues. In nucleotides, the CDR3 is TGTGCCAGCAGCGAAACTAGTCCTGGGGAGCAGTTCTTC. It yields the protein CASSETSPGEQFF.

The V gene is TRBV3-1, the J gene TRBJ2-5; maybe TRBD2 (6 bases). The CDR3 is 17 amino acids. V was shortened by 1 base and J by 0 bases, with 15 bases between the two germline ends. CDR1 and CDR2 (germline): LGHDT, YNNKEL (reference sequence). The CDR3 here is CASSQGGGQMYQETQYF. CDR3 sequence (DNA): TGTGCCAGCAGCCAAGGAGGAGGGCAGATGTACCAAGAGACCCAGTACTTC.

This clonotype showed up just once. The chain couples TRBV19 to TRBJ2-5, with TRBD2 as a possible D gene (5 bases). CDR3 length: 16 residues. Trimming took off 3 bases at V and 1 base at J, with 15 bases between the two ends. Germline V lookup: CDR1 LNHDA, CDR2 SQIVND (reference sequence). Here the CDR3 DNA reads TGTGCCAGTAGTATGTTTCGTGACGGACTCCAAGAGACCCAGTACTTC. Translated, it gives CASSMFRDGLQETQYF.